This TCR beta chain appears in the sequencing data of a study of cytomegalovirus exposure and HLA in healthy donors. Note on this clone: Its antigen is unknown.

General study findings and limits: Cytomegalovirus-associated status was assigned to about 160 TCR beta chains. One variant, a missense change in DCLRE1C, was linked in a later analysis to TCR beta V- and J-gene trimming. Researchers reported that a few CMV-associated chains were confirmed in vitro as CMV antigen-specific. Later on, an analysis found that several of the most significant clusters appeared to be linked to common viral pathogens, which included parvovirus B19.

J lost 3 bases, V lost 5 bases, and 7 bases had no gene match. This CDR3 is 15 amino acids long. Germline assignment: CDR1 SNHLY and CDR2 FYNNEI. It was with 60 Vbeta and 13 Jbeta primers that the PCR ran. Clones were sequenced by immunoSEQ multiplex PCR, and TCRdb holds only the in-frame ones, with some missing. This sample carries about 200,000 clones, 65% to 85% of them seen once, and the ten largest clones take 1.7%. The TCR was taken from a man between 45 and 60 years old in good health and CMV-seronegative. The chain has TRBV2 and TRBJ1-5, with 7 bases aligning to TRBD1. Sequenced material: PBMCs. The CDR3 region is CASSTRDRYNQPQHF. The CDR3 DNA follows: TGTGCCAGCAGTACTCGGGACAGATACAATCAGCCCCAGCATTTT.